The clone carrying this T cell receptor (beta chain) was detected only once. The data stem from a study of blood T cell repertoires in COVID-19. Here immunoSEQ multiplex PCR was the method, and the copy in TCRdb shows in-frame clones only, minus some. The repertoire holds some 460,000 clones, with around 90% as singletons. This CDR3 region has 14 residues. Trimming removed 3 bases from V and 17 bases from J; junction bases left unmatched: 13. Germline V gene sequence: CDR1 LGHDT, CDR2 YNNKEL (reference sequence). This sequence originates from a woman aged 18-29 years who had recovered from COVID-19. V gene TRBV3-1 (or the pseudogene TRBV3-2) combines with J gene TRBJ1-4; TRBD1 matches 9 bases. The sample comprised PBMCs or T cells enriched from blood (not recorded which). The CDR3 spells CASSHKGQGFRLFF. The DNA for the CDR3 is TGTGCCAGCAGCCATAAGGGACAGGGTTTTAGGCTTTTTTTT.